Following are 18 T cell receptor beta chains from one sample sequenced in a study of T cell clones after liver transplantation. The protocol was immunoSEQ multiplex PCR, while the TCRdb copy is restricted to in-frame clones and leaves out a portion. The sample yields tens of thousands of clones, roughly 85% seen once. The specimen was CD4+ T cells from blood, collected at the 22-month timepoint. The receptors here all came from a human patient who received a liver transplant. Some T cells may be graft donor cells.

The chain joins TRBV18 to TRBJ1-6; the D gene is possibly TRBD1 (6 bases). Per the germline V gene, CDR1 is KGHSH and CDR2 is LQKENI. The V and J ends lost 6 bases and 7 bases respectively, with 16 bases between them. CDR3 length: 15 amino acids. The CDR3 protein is CASSDGQLENSPLHF. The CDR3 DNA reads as TGTGCCAGCTCCGATGGACAGTTGGAGAATTCACCCCTCCACTTT.

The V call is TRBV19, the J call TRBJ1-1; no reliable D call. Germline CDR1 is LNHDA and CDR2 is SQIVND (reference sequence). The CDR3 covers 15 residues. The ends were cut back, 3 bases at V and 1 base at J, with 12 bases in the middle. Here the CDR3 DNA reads TGTGCCAGTAGTATTTTTCCCCCGCCGAACACTGAAGCTTTCTTT. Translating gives CASSIFPPPNTEAFF.

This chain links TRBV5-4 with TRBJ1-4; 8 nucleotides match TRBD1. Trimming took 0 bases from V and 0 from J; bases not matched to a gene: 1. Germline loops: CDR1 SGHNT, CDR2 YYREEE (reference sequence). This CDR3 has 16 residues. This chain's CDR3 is CASSLAGQATNEKLFF. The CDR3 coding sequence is TGTGCCAGCAGCTTGGCGGGACAGGCAACTAATGAAAAACTGTTTTTT.

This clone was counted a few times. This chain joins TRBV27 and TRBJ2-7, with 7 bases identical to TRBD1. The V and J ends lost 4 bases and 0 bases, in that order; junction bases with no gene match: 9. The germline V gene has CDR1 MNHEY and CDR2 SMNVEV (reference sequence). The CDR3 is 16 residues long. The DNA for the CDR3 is TGTGCCAGCAGTTCTCACACGGGACAGCCCTCCTACGAGCAGTACTTC. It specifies CASSSHTGQPSYEQYF.

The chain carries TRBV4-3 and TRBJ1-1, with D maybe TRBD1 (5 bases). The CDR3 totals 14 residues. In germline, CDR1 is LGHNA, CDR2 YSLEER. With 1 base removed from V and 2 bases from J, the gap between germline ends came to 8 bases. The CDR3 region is CASSQGQTNTEAFF. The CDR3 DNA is TGCGCCAGCAGCCAAGGACAGACTAACACTGAAGCTTTCTTT.

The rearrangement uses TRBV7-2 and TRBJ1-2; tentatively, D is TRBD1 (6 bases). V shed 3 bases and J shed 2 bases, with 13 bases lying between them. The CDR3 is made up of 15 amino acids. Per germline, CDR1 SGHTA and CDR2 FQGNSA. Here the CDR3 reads CASSLGAAQNYGYTF. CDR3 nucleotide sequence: TGTGCCAGCAGCTTGGGGGCGGCACAGAACTATGGCTACACCTTC.

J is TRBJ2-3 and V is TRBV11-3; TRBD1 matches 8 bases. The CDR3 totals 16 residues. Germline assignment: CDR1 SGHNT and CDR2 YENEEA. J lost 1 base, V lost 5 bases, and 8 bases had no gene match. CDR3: CASSTRTGSGTDTQYF. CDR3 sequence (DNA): TGTGCCAGCAGCACACGGACAGGGTCGGGCACAGATACGCAGTATTTT.

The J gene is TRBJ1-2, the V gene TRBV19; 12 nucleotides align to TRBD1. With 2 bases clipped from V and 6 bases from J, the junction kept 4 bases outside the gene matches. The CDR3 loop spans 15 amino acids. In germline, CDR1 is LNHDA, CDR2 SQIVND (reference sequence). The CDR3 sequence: CASSIRDRGLDGYTF. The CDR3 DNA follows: TGTGCCAGTAGTATAAGGGACAGGGGGCTTGATGGCTACACCTTC.

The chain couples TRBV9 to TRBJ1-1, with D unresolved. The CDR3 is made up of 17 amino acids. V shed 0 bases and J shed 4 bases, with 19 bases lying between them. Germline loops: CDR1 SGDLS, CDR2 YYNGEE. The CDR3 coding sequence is TGTGCCAGCAGCGTAGCTGGAGACCGACCCGGGCGCACTGAAGCTTTCTTT. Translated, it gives CASSVAGDRPGRTEAFF.

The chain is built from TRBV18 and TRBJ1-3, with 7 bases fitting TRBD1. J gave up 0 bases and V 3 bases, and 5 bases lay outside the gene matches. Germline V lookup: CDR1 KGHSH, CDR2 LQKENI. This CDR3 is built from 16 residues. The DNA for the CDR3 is TGTGCCAGCTCACCGGTGGGACAGCTCTCTGGAAACACCATATATTTT. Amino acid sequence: CASSPVGQLSGNTIYF.

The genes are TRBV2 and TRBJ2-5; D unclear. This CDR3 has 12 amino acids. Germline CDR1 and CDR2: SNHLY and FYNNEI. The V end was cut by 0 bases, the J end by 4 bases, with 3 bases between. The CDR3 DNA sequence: TGTGCCAGCAGTGAAGCCCCAGAGACCCAGTACTTC. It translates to CASSEAPETQYF.

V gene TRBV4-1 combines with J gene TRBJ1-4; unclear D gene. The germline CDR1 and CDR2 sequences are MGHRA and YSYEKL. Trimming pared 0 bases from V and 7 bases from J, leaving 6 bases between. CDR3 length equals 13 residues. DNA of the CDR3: TGCGCCAGCAGCCAAGATGGCCTTGAAAAACTGTTTTTT. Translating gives CASSQDGLEKLFF.

The CDR3 DNA is TGTGCCAGCAGCTTCGCTCGGGACTCTGGGGGCACAGATACGCAGTATTTT. It encodes CASSFARDSGGTDTQYF. The chain recombines TRBV5-7 with TRBJ2-3; D possibly corresponds to TRBD2 (6 bases). TRBV5-7 qualifies as an ORF whose function is uncertain. This CDR3 is 17 amino acids long. The V end lost 2 bases, the J end lost 1 base, and 17 bases lay between the germline ends.

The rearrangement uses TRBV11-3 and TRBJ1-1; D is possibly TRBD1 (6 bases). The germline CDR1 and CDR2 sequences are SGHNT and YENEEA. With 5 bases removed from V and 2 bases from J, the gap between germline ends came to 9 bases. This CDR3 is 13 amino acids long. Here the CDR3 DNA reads TGTGCCAGCAGCACGGACAGCAACACTGAAGCTTTCTTT. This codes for CASSTDSNTEAFF.

The DNA for the CDR3 is TGTGCCAGCAGCCGTCTACGCTACGAGCAGTACTTC. Its protein is CASSRLRYEQYF. The rearrangement joins TRBV7-6 to TRBJ2-7; no clear D. The germline V gene encodes CDR1 SGHVS and CDR2 FNYEAQ. The CDR3 is 12 residues long. Trimming took 5 bases from V and 3 from J, leaving 8 bases between them. Drawing the rest from reference TRBV7-6 and TRBJ2-7, the complete variable domain is GAGVSQSPRYKVTKRGQDVALRCDPISGHVSLYWYRQALGQGPEFLTYFNYEAQQDKSGLPNDRFSAERPEGSISTLTIQRTEQRDSAMYRCASSRLRYEQYFGPGTRLTVT.

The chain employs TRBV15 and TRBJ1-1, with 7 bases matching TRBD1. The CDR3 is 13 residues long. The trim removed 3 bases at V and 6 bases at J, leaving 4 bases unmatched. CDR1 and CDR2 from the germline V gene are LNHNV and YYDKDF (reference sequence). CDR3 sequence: CATSSDRVAEAFF. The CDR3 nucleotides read TGTGCCACCAGCAGTGACAGGGTCGCTGAAGCTTTCTTT.

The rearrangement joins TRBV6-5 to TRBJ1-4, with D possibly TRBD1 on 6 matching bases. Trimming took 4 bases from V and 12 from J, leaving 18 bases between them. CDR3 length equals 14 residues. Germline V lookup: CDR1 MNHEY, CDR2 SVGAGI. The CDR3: CASSSYRASKELFF. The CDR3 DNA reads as TGTGCCAGCAGTTCTTACAGGGCCTCAAAAGAACTGTTTTTT.

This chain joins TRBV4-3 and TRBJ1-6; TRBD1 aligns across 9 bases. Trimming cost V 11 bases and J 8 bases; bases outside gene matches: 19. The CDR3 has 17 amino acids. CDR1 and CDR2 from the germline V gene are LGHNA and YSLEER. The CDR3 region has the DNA TGCGCCTCCGGACAGGGGACCAACAGGGGGTTTGATTCACCCCTCCACTTT. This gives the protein CASGQGTNRGFDSPLHF.